This entry lists 25 T cell receptor beta chains sequenced from one sample in a study of blood T cell repertoires in COVID-19. Libraries were prepared by immunoSEQ multiplex PCR; TCRdb keeps only in-frame clonotypes and omits some of them. The profile shows over 70,000 clones, 80% to 90% of them singletons. Material: peripheral blood. The receptors originated from a human donor in a cohort sampled during active COVID-19.

The chain employs TRBV6-2 or TRBV6-3 and TRBJ1-1; 10 nucleotides align to TRBD1. Germline CDR1 reads MNHEY; CDR2 reads SVGEGT. J was trimmed by 3 bases and V by 2 bases; bases with no gene match: 3. This CDR3 comprises 15 residues. Written as DNA, the CDR3 is TGTGCCAGCAGTTACCCCGGGACAGGGGACACTGAAGCTTTCTTT. It codes for CASSYPGTGDTEAFF.

The chain links TRBV7-9 to TRBJ1-1, with 7 bases that match TRBD1. The V gene's germline CDR1 is SEHNR and CDR2 FQNEAQ (reference sequence). The CDR3 has 17 amino acids. V shed 1 base, J shed 4 bases, and the junction held 12 bases outside the gene matches. CDR3 region: CASSLDGTAYRGTEAFF. The CDR3 coding sequence is TGTGCCAGCAGCTTAGATGGGACAGCCTACCGGGGCACTGAAGCTTTCTTT.

This clone was counted once. CDR3 protein: CASSLSPLRSSYNEQFF. CDR3 nucleotides: TGTGCCAGCAGTTTATCTCCCCTGAGGAGCTCCTACAATGAGCAGTTCTTC. The chain joins TRBV28 to TRBJ2-1; D is undetermined. The V gene's germline CDR1 is MDHEN and CDR2 SYDVKM. The CDR3 sequence is 17 residues long. The V and J ends lost 1 base and 0 bases respectively, with 13 bases between them.

This rearrangement joins TRBV18 to TRBJ2-3, with 14 bases aligning to TRBD2. Germline CDR1 KGHSH, CDR2 LQKENI. Unmatched junction bases numbered 6, after V lost 6 bases and J lost 1 base. This CDR3 contains 17 residues. The CDR3 DNA is TGTGCCAGCTCCCCTGGACTAGCGGGGGGAGGCACAGATACGCAGTATTTT. It codes for CASSPGLAGGGTDTQYF.

This clone is a singleton in its sample. This rearrangement joins TRBV7-8 to TRBJ1-6; D is perhaps TRBD1 (5 bases). CDR1 SGHVS and CDR2 FQNEAQ come from the germline V gene. CDR3 length: 15 amino acids. The V end was cut by 5 bases, the J end by 3 bases, with 11 bases between. The CDR3 is CASSIRQNYNSPLHF. The DNA of the CDR3 is TGTGCCAGCAGCATCAGACAGAACTATAATTCACCCCTCCACTTT.

CDR3 loop: CASSLGGQTNQPQHF. The CDR3 DNA reads as TGCGCCAGCAGCTTGGGGGGACAGACGAATCAGCCCCAGCATTTT. The V gene is TRBV5-1, the J gene TRBJ1-5, with 7 bases that match TRBD1. The germline CDR1 and CDR2 sequences are SGHRS and YFSETQ. The CDR3 loop spans 15 amino acids. With V trimmed by 0 bases and J by 4 bases, 4 bases remained unmatched.

The chain carries TRBV5-8 and TRBJ1-1; 7 bases map to TRBD1. Trimming at V came to 6 bases and at J to 1 base, leaving 6 bases not matched to a gene. The CDR3 length is 14 residues. Germline V gene sequence: CDR1 SGHTS, CDR2 YDEGEE. CDR3 nucleotides: TGTGCCAGCACCAGACAGGGTCGGAACACTGAAGCTTTCTTT. This sequence encodes CASTRQGRNTEAFF.

The CDR3 region has the DNA TGTGCCACCAGCAGCGTAAGACAGCCCACCGGGGAGCTGTTTTTT. Translating gives CATSSVRQPTGELFF. V is TRBV15 and J is TRBJ2-2, with TRBD1 as a possible D gene (5 bases). V shed 3 bases and J shed 4 bases, with 12 bases lying between them. This CDR3 region has 15 residues. Germline V gives CDR1 LNHNV, CDR2 YYDKDF (reference sequence).

The rearrangement joins TRBV7-9 to TRBJ2-7, with no clear D. This CDR3 region has 11 residues. The V end was cut by 3 bases, the J end by 11 bases, with 11 bases between. In germline, CDR1 is SEHNR, CDR2 FQNEAQ (reference sequence). CDR3 in amino acids: CASSFEASEYF. The DNA of the CDR3 is TGTGCCAGCAGCTTCGAGGCGAGCGAGTACTTC.

The rearrangement links TRBV5-6 to TRBJ2-7; a possible D gene is TRBD2 (5 bases). This CDR3 is built from 15 residues. Germline assignment: CDR1 SGHDT and CDR2 YYEEEE. V lost 2 bases and J 3 bases, leaving 15 bases between the germline ends. CDR3 coding DNA: TGTGCCAGCAGCTTTCCAAGCGGTGTTCTCTACGAGCAGTACTTC. Translated: CASSFPSGVLYEQYF.

This rearrangement joins TRBV15 to TRBJ1-2; the match to TRBD1 covers 9 bases. CDR3 size: 15 residues. The germline gives CDR1 LNHNV, CDR2 YYDKDF (reference sequence). V lost 1 base to trimming and J lost 8 bases; unmatched junction nucleotides: 8. CDR3 nucleotides: TGTGCCACCAGCAGAGGAAAGCGACAGGGGGTCGGCTACACCTTC. Translation: CATSRGKRQGVGYTF.

This chain joins TRBV18 and TRBJ2-3; possible D gene TRBD1, 6 bases. This CDR3 contains 13 residues. The V end lost 2 bases, the J end lost 3 bases, and 6 bases lay between the germline ends. In germline, CDR1 is KGHSH, CDR2 LQKENI. This CDR3 is CASSPTGTDTQYF. The CDR3 nucleotides read TGTGCCAGCTCACCAACAGGGACAGATACGCAGTATTTT.

The chain employs TRBV5-5 and TRBJ2-7; tentatively, D is TRBD2 (6 bases). Germline V gives CDR1 SGHKS, CDR2 YYEKEE (reference sequence). V was clipped by 4 bases and J by 0 bases, with 8 bases between them. The CDR3 covers 13 residues. The DNA of the CDR3 is TGTGCCAGCAGCCTGACTAGCTCCTACGAGCAGTACTTC. Its translation is CASSLTSSYEQYF. The complete variable domain, with remaining parts taken from reference TRBV5-5 and TRBJ2-7, reads DAGVTQSPTHLIKTRGQQVTLRCSPISGHKSVSWYQQVLGQGPQFIFQYYEKEERGRGNFPDRFSARQFPNYSSELNVNALLLGDSALYLCASSLTSSYEQYFGPGTRLTVT.

This chain links TRBV11-2 with TRBJ2-1; the match to TRBD2 covers 8 bases. Trimming removed 5 bases from V and 5 bases from J; junction bases left unmatched: 8. Germline-derived CDR1 and CDR2 are SGHAT and FQNNGV. The CDR3 has 15 residues. The CDR3 nucleotides read TGTGCCAGCAGCCACCCCGGGGGGGCAAACAATGAGCAGTTCTTC. Protein product: CASSHPGGANNEQFF.

This clone was counted once. V usage is TRBV6-2 or TRBV6-3 and J usage is TRBJ2-7; 7 bases agree with TRBD1. The CDR3 runs 17 residues. Looked up from germline, CDR1 is MNHEY and CDR2 is SVGEGT. The trim removed 1 base at V and 2 bases at J, leaving 11 bases unmatched. The chain's CDR3 is CASSYFIATGLPYEQYF. CDR3 bases: TGTGCCAGCAGTTACTTTATCGCGACAGGGCTGCCCTACGAGCAGTACTTC.

The chain combines TRBV5-1 with TRBJ1-2; 7 bases line up with TRBD1. CDR1 and CDR2 from the germline V gene are SGHRS and YFSETQ. J gave up 7 bases and V 4 bases, and 7 bases lay outside the gene matches. CDR3 size: 13 residues. The CDR3 protein is CASSPDRAGGYTF. The CDR3 bases are TGCGCCAGCAGCCCCGACAGGGCTGGTGGCTACACCTTC.

The V gene is TRBV4-1, the J gene TRBJ2-7; D gene uncertain. The CDR3 spans 13 residues. The V end was cut by 0 bases, the J end by 3 bases, with 6 bases between. Germline CDR1 reads MGHRA; CDR2 reads YSYEKL. In DNA form, the CDR3 reads TGCGCCAGCAGCCAAGATTCTGTCTACGAGCAGTACTTC. Its protein product is CASSQDSVYEQYF.

V usage is TRBV9 and J usage is TRBJ1-3; tentatively, D is TRBD1 (5 bases). The CDR3 runs 17 residues. The germline gives CDR1 SGDLS, CDR2 YYNGEE. Trimming shortened V by 3 bases and J by 0 bases, and 16 bases separated the two germline ends. Here the CDR3 reads CASSEAGRFSSGNTIYF. The CDR3 DNA reads as TGTGCCAGCAGCGAAGCAGGGAGGTTTAGCTCTGGAAACACCATATATTTT. The whole variable domain, filled in from reference TRBV9 and TRBJ1-3, reads DSGVTQTPKHLITATGQRVTLRCSPRSGDLSVYWYQQSLDQGLQFLIQYYNGEERAKGNILERFSAQQFPDLHSELNLSSLELGDSALYFCASSEAGRFSSGNTIYFGEGSWLTVV.

The chain combines TRBV7-9 with TRBJ1-1, with TRBD1 as a possible D gene (5 bases). The germline V gene encodes CDR1 SEHNR and CDR2 FQNEAQ (reference sequence). This CDR3 has 15 residues. Trimming removed 5 bases from V and 4 bases from J, with 17 bases in between. CDR3 nucleotides: TGTGCCAGCAGCCCATCTACGGGGGGAGCCACTGAAGCTTTCTTT. It specifies CASSPSTGGATEAFF.

The rearrangement uses TRBV28 and TRBJ1-3; D gene uncertain. The CDR3 length is 16 residues. Trimming stripped 5 bases from V and 4 bases from J, with 18 bases between. Per germline, CDR1 MDHEN and CDR2 SYDVKM. CDR3 DNA sequence: TGTGCCAGCAGTCCCGCGGGCGGATATACCGGAAACACCATATATTTT. Protein sequence: CASSPAGGYTGNTIYF.

J is TRBJ1-4 and V is TRBV2; weak D call: TRBD1 (5 bases). Germline V gives CDR1 SNHLY, CDR2 FYNNEI. The CDR3 sequence is 16 residues long. Trimming pared 4 bases from V and 8 bases from J, leaving 20 bases between. CDR3 coding DNA: TGTGCCAGCAGTGTTGCTGGGGCGACGGTTGGGGAAAAACTGTTTTTT. Its protein product is CASSVAGATVGEKLFF.

This sequence joins TRBV10-2 and TRBJ2-1; D not resolved. V was trimmed by 6 bases and J by 0 bases, leaving 12 bases between them. CDR1 and CDR2 from the germline V gene are WSHSY and SAAADI. The CDR3 sequence is 15 residues long. The CDR3 spells CASRLTSSSYNEQFF. In DNA form, the CDR3 reads TGCGCCAGCAGATTGACTTCGAGCTCCTACAATGAGCAGTTCTTC.

The chain joins TRBV19 to TRBJ2-2, with 10 bases matching TRBD2. V was clipped by 2 bases and J by 7 bases; unmatched bases: 7. Germline CDR1 and CDR2: LNHDA and SQIVND (reference sequence). The CDR3 loop spans 16 amino acids. The CDR3 DNA sequence: TGTGCCAGTAGTATAACAGCGGGAGGGCCCTACGGGGAGCTGTTTTTT. Protein sequence: CASSITAGGPYGELFF.

CDR3 residues: CASSARLLSGNTIYF. The CDR3 coding sequence is TGTGCCAGCAGCGCCCGACTCCTCTCTGGAAACACCATATATTTT. The rearrangement uses TRBV9 and TRBJ1-3; D is unresolved. In germline, CDR1 is SGDLS, CDR2 YYNGEE. With 3 bases removed from V and 0 bases from J, the gap between germline ends came to 10 bases. This CDR3 has 15 amino acids.

The chain is built from TRBV9 and TRBJ2-1; TRBD2 aligns across 11 bases. CDR1 is SGDLS, CDR2 YYNGEE, per germline. This CDR3 is built from 15 residues. With 4 bases clipped from V and 4 bases from J, the junction kept 4 bases outside the gene matches. The CDR3 spells CASSQGLAEYNEQFF. CDR3 coding DNA: TGTGCCAGCAGCCAGGGACTAGCGGAATACAATGAGCAGTTCTTC.